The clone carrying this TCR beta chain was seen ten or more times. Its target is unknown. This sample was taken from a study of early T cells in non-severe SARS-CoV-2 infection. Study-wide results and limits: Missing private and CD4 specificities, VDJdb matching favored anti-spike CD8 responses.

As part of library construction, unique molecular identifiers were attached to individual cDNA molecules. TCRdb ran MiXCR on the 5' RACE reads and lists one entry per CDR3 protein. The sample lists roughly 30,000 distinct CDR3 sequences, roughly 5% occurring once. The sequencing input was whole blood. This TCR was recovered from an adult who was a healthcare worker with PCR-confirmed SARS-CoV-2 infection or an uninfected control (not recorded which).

CDR3 amino acids: CASSQAGNTEAFF. The CDR3, as DNA: TGTGCCAGCAGCCAAGCAGGGAACACTGAAGCTTTCTTT. The genes are TRBV4-2 and TRBJ1-1; no reliable D call. CDR1 and CDR2 from the germline V gene are LGHNA and YNFKEQ. This CDR3 is 13 amino acids long. V lost 1 base, J lost 1 base, and 4 bases lay in between.